The 5 T cell receptor beta chains in this list originate from one sample, sequenced in a study of blood T cell repertoires in COVID-19. This table comes from immunoSEQ multiplex PCR, and its TCRdb copy is limited to in-frame clones, with some not included. Here the sample spans about 60,000 clones, about 80% being singletons. What was sequenced was peripheral blood. Receptors were obtained from a man between 60 and 75 years old with acute or convalescent COVID-19.

V gene TRBV5-4 combines with J gene TRBJ1-2; possibly TRBD1 for D (6 bases). The CDR3 is 15 amino acids. V was clipped by 3 bases and J by 1 base, with 13 bases between them. CDR1 SGHNT and CDR2 YYREEE come from the germline V gene (reference sequence). Here the CDR3 reads CASSYLQGYNYGYTF. Written as DNA, the CDR3 is TGTGCCAGCAGCTATCTTCAGGGGTATAACTATGGCTACACCTTC.

The chain has TRBV7-2 and TRBJ2-1; TRBD2 aligns across 7 bases. Germline CDR1 is SGHTA and CDR2 is FQGNSA. The V gene end was trimmed by 4 bases and the J gene end by 2 bases; junction bases not matched to a gene: 8. The CDR3 extends over 16 amino acids. CDR3 nucleotides: TGTGCCAGCAGCTCGCAAGCGGGGTGGCCCTACAATGAGCAGTTCTTC. Translating gives CASSSQAGWPYNEQFF.

V is TRBV5-6 and J is TRBJ2-7; the match to TRBD2 covers 8 bases. Losses at the gene ends were 7 bases for V and 3 bases for J; bases not matched to a gene: 12. The CDR3 runs 15 residues. CDR1 and CDR2 (germline): SGHDT, YYEEEE. CDR3 bases: TGTGCCAGCGGCCAACCGGGAGGGGGGGACTACGAGCAGTACTTC. Translated, it gives CASGQPGGGDYEQYF.

Written as DNA, the CDR3 is TGTGCCAGCAGCTTAGGGGACATCTACGAGCAGTACTTC. Its translation: CASSLGDIYEQYF. The chain combines TRBV7-9 with TRBJ2-7, with TRBD1 as a possible D gene (6 bases). CDR1 is SEHNR, CDR2 FQNEAQ, per germline (reference sequence). This CDR3 is built from 13 residues. The V gene lost 1 base and the J gene lost 3 bases, with 7 bases spanning the gap.

This clone has a handful of counts. The chain joins TRBV5-1 to TRBJ1-3; 9 bases agree with TRBD1. V gave up 4 bases and J gave up 4 bases; unmatched junction bases: 9. The V gene's germline CDR1 is SGHRS and CDR2 YFSETQ. The CDR3 has 16 amino acids. CDR3 protein: CASSPGDRDRGNTIYF. The CDR3 DNA follows: TGCGCCAGCAGCCCTGGGGACAGGGATAGGGGAAACACCATATATTTT.